One and the same sample provided the 31 T cell receptor beta chains below, sequenced in a study. TCRdb re-analysed the 5' RACE reads in MiXCR, keeping a single row per CDR3 protein. The data contain over 45,000 distinct CDR3 sequences, roughly 25% of them singletons. Cells sorted as Tregs were CD4+, CD25+ and CD127-/low. Source material: tumor-infiltrating Tregs sorted from the breast tumor. The receptors shown here come from a female donor with breast cancer.

In this sample, this clonotype turned up a few times. The J gene is TRBJ2-3, the V gene TRBV20-1; the D gene is possibly TRBD1 (6 bases). Per the germline V gene, CDR1 is DFQATT and CDR2 is SNEGSKA (reference sequence). The CDR3 runs 13 residues. CDR3 sequence: CSPKGGMEDTQYF. The DNA of the CDR3 is TGCAGCCCCAAAGGGGGAATGGAGGATACGCAGTATTTT.

This chain uses TRBV11-1 with TRBJ2-5; D might be TRBD2 (6 bases). The ends were cut back, 5 bases at V and 0 bases at J, with 16 bases in the middle. The V gene's germline CDR1 is SGHAT and CDR2 FQDESV (reference sequence). The CDR3 extends over 16 amino acids. The CDR3 region is CASSRRGGRYQETQYF. CDR3 nucleotide sequence: TGTGCCAGCAGCCGCCGCGGAGGGAGGTACCAAGAGACCCAGTACTTC.

This chain links TRBV5-1 with TRBJ2-1, with D uncertain. This CDR3 is 12 amino acids long. Germline CDR1 SGHRS, CDR2 YFSETQ. V was cut by 1 base and J by 5 bases, with 4 bases left in between. This CDR3 reads CASSLTDNEQFF. The CDR3 DNA is TGCGCCAGCAGCTTGACAGACAATGAGCAGTTCTTC.

The chain joins TRBV27 to TRBJ2-5; D gene unclear. The CDR3 covers 13 residues. V gave up 6 bases and J gave up 2 bases, with 10 bases separating them. Germline loops: CDR1 MNHEY, CDR2 SMNVEV (reference sequence). CDR3: CASSSLGQETQYF. DNA of the CDR3: TGTGCCAGCAGCTCCCTAGGGCAAGAGACCCAGTACTTC.

V is TRBV24-1 and J is TRBJ1-1; no clear D gene. The germline V and J ends were trimmed by 6 bases and 0 bases, with 7 bases remaining between them. The CDR3 runs to 13 residues. Germline loops: CDR1 KGHDR, CDR2 SFDVKD. CDR3 amino acids: CATSNALNTEAFF. In nucleotides, the CDR3 is TGTGCCACCAGTAATGCATTGAACACTGAAGCTTTCTTT.

V is TRBV6-1 and J is TRBJ2-3, with a possible D match to TRBD1 (5 bases). Germline values: CDR1 MNHNS, CDR2 SASEGT. The V end was cut by 8 bases, the J end by 5 bases, with 14 bases between. This CDR3 is built from 13 residues. CDR3: CASETGSRDTQYF. Written as DNA, the CDR3 is TGTGCCAGCGAAACAGGTTCAAGAGATACGCAGTATTTT.

CDR3 residues: CASRSPGGRSTGELFF. The CDR3 DNA sequence: TGCGCCAGCCGGAGCCCAGGGGGGCGAAGCACCGGGGAGCTGTTTTTT. V usage is TRBV5-1 and J usage is TRBJ2-2, with TRBD1 as a possible D gene (7 bases). CDR3 size: 16 residues. Trimming took off 7 bases at V and 4 bases at J, with 20 bases between the two ends. The germline V gene has CDR1 SGHRS and CDR2 YFSETQ.

This clonotype has only a few counts. The rearrangement joins TRBV3-1 to TRBJ2-5; D tentatively fits TRBD1 or TRBD2 (6 bases each). Deletions cut 2 bases from V and 3 bases from J, with 7 bases between. CDR1 and CDR2 from the germline V gene are LGHDT and YNNKEL (reference sequence). The CDR3 is 13 residues long. The CDR3 here is CASSQRGEETQYF. CDR3 DNA sequence: TGTGCCAGCAGCCAAAGGGGGGAAGAGACCCAGTACTTC.

The chain combines TRBV5-1 with TRBJ2-3; TRBD1 might be the D (7 bases). This CDR3 spans 14 amino acids. Trimming pared 4 bases from V and 4 bases from J, leaving 13 bases between. The germline V gene encodes CDR1 SGHRS and CDR2 YFSETQ. CDR3 sequence: CASSGGTVSDTQYF. CDR3 DNA: TGCGCCAGCAGCGGCGGGACAGTGTCAGATACGCAGTATTTT.

The chain uses TRBV7-9 and TRBJ2-5; possibly TRBD1 for D (5 bases). CDR1 and CDR2 from the germline V gene are SEHNR and FQNEAQ (reference sequence). Trimming pared 8 bases from V and 7 bases from J, leaving 20 bases between. The CDR3 contains 14 residues. The CDR3 loop is CASGPPLGDGTQYF. CDR3 coding DNA: TGTGCCAGCGGCCCCCCGCTAGGGGATGGGACCCAGTACTTC.

The V gene is TRBV5-4, the J gene TRBJ1-2; unclear D gene. The CDR3 is made up of 13 amino acids. Trimming left V 6 bases short and J 7 bases short, with 16 bases between. CDR1 and CDR2 (germline): SGHNT, YYREEE (reference sequence). In DNA, the CDR3 is TGTGCCAGCACAGTCGACGGTTACTTTGGCTACACCTTC. Translating it yields CASTVDGYFGYTF. The full variable domain, with the rest looked up from reference TRBV5-4 and TRBJ1-2, is ETGVTQSPTHLIKTRGQQVTLRCSSQSGHNTVSWYQQALGQGPQFIFQYYREEENGRGNFPPRFSGLQFPNYSSELNVNALELDDSALYLCASTVDGYFGYTFGSGTRLTVV.

A remark on this clonotype: This may come from a read error, since a much larger clone is one base off. This chain joins TRBV5-1 and TRBJ2-3; D is tentatively TRBD1 or TRBD2 (6 bases each). The CDR3 length is 14 residues. Germline CDR1 and CDR2: SGHRS and YFSETQ. CDR3 in DNA: TGCGCCAGCAGCGCGGGGACAAGCACAGGTACGCAGTATTTT. It encodes CASSAGTSTGTQYF.

On this clonotype itself: The junction shows a germline mismatch at one end, possibly a read error. The chain joins TRBV9 to TRBJ2-3; D gene uncertain. The length of the CDR3 is 14 residues. CDR1 is SGDLS, CDR2 YYNGEE, per germline. In DNA form, the CDR3 reads TGTGCCAGCAGCGTAGTTTCTAACACAGTTACGCAGTATTTT. This sequence encodes CASSVVSNTVTQYF.

On this clonotype itself: Since a much larger clone is just one base distant, this may be a read error. The genes are TRBV20-1 and TRBJ2-5, with D possibly being TRBD1 or TRBD2 (6 bases each). The CDR3 loop spans 13 amino acids. Germline lookup yields CDR1 DFQATT and CDR2 SNEGSKA (reference sequence). The CDR3 DNA is TGCAGCCGCGGAGTGGGGGGCCGAGAGACCCAGTACTTC. This codes for CSRGVGGRETQYF.

This clonotype has ten or more counts. The chain links TRBV5-1 to TRBJ1-4, with D maybe TRBD1 (5 bases). The germline V gene encodes CDR1 SGHRS and CDR2 YFSETQ. Trimming shortened V by 4 bases and J by 4 bases, and 17 bases separated the two germline ends. The CDR3 has 16 amino acids. The CDR3 loop reads CASSQGPVGDNEKLFF. The CDR3, as DNA: TGCGCCAGCAGCCAGGGCCCAGTGGGAGATAATGAAAAACTGTTTTTT. The full variable domain, completed using reference TRBV5-1 and TRBJ1-4, is KAGVTQTPRYLIKTRGQQVTLSCSPISGHRSVSWYQQTPGQGLQFLFEYFSETQRNKGNFPGRFSGRQFSNSRSEMNVSTLELGDSALYLCASSQGPVGDNEKLFFGSGTQLSVL.

This clonotype was seen more than once but under ten times. V is TRBV20-1 and J is TRBJ2-3; 7 bases line up with TRBD2. The J segment lost 0 bases and the V segment lost 1 base, leaving 7 bases of the junction unmatched. Germline V gene lookup returns CDR1 DFQATT and CDR2 SNEGSKA (reference sequence). The CDR3 has 16 residues. This CDR3 reads CSARAASGPSTDTQYF. As DNA, the CDR3 is TGCAGTGCTAGAGCGGCTAGCGGTCCTAGCACAGATACGCAGTATTTT.

This clonotype was detected ten times or more. The CDR3 region is CSASRDSETQETQYF. CDR3 nucleotide sequence: TGCAGTGCTAGCCGGGACAGTGAAACTCAAGAGACCCAGTACTTC. The rearrangement links TRBV20-1 to TRBJ2-5, with 7 bases aligning to TRBD1. The CDR3 consists of 15 residues. CDR1 and CDR2 from the germline V gene are DFQATT and SNEGSKA (reference sequence). The V segment lost 3 bases and the J segment 2 bases; nucleotides outside the gene matches: 9.

The V gene is TRBV6-2 or TRBV6-3, the J gene TRBJ2-5; 9 bases fit TRBD2. The CDR3 is 15 residues long. The V gene end was trimmed by 2 bases and the J gene end by 3 bases; junction bases not matched to a gene: 4. The germline V gene encodes CDR1 MNHEY and CDR2 SVGEGT. For the CDR3, the DNA is TGTGCCAGCAGTTACACGGCTAGCGGGGAAGAGACCCAGTACTTC. This translates into CASSYTASGEETQYF.

The sample holds a few counts of this clonotype. The final CDR3 position lacks the conserved phenylalanine or tryptophan, pointing to a likely read error. This sequence joins TRBV20-1 and TRBJ2-1; no definite D call. The V end was cut by 1 base, the J end by 4 bases, with 11 bases between. The germline V gene encodes CDR1 DFQATT and CDR2 SNEGSKA (reference sequence). This CDR3 spans 14 amino acids. The DNA of the CDR3 is TGCAGTGCTAGAGGCCTCAAGGCGTACAATGAGCAGTTCTCC. This codes for CSARGLKAYNEQFS.

In regard to this clonotype: A much larger clone is a single base away; this may be a read error. CDR3 amino acids: CSAYTENTEAFF. The CDR3 nucleotides read TGCAGTGCCTATACAGAGAACACTGAAGCTTTCTTT. The rearrangement joins TRBV20-1 to TRBJ1-1; D is unclear. CDR3 length: 12 amino acids. Deletions cut 6 bases from V and 1 base from J, with 9 bases between. Germline V CDR1 and CDR2: DFQATT, SNEGSKA (reference sequence).

The CDR3 protein is CASSKGTANQPQHF. Here the CDR3 DNA reads TGCGCCAGCAGCAAGGGGACAGCAAATCAGCCCCAGCATTTT. The V and J genes are TRBV5-1 and TRBJ1-5, with 7 nucleotides matching TRBD1. This CDR3 is built from 14 residues. With V trimmed by 4 bases and J by 4 bases, 5 bases remained unmatched. Germline loops: CDR1 SGHRS, CDR2 YFSETQ.

This clonotype came up a few times. The genes are TRBV6-5 and TRBJ1-2, with TRBD1 as a possible D gene (5 bases). The CDR3 has 18 residues. V was clipped by 0 bases and J by 4 bases, with 21 bases between them. In germline, CDR1 is MNHEY, CDR2 SVGAGI. CDR3 loop: CASSYSFDFDSRPYGYTF. In DNA, the CDR3 is TGTGCCAGCAGTTACTCGTTCGACTTCGACAGCCGCCCCTATGGCTACACCTTC.

Concerning this clonotype itself: Since a much larger clone is just one base distant, this may be a read error. The chain employs TRBV7-3 and TRBJ1-6; possibly TRBD1 for D (5 bases). This CDR3 comprises 15 residues. Per the germline V gene, CDR1 is SGHTA and CDR2 is FQGTGA. The CDR3 DNA reads as TGTGCCAGCGGCTTAAGTGGAGGGGAGAATTCACCCCTCCACTTT. This codes for CASGLSGGENSPLHF.

This chain uses TRBV7-8 with TRBJ1-5, with a weak D call TRBD1 (6 bases). V was cut by 5 bases and J by 4 bases, with 12 bases left in between. This CDR3 region has 14 residues. Germline CDR1 and CDR2: SGHVS and FQNEAQ. The chain's CDR3 is CASSIQGGNQPQHF. Written as DNA, the CDR3 is TGTGCCAGCAGCATACAGGGTGGGAATCAGCCCCAGCATTTT.

This clonotype was counted only a few times. The genes are TRBV9 and TRBJ1-5; D remains ambiguous. Trimming pared 4 bases from V and 1 base from J, leaving 12 bases between. CDR1 is SGDLS and CDR2 is YYNGEE in the germline V gene. The CDR3 has 15 amino acids. The chain's CDR3 is CASSPTARSNQPQHF. CDR3 nucleotide sequence: TGTGCCAGCAGCCCCACGGCCAGGAGCAATCAGCCCCAGCATTTT.

The chain carries TRBV12-3 or TRBV12-4 and TRBJ1-5; unclear D gene. Trimming took 6 bases from V and 7 from J, leaving 10 bases between them. The CDR3 loop spans 12 amino acids. Here the CDR3 DNA reads TGTGCCAGCAGCCGACACCGCCAGCCCCAGCATTTT. This codes for CASSRHRQPQHF.

This chain connects TRBV28 to TRBJ2-7; D remains unclear. Trimming removed 4 bases at V and 5 bases at J, with 6 bases between. Germline V gene sequence: CDR1 MDHEN, CDR2 SYDVKM. The CDR3 has 11 residues. The CDR3 loop is CASSSANEQYF. CDR3 in DNA: TGTGCCAGCAGTTCGGCCAACGAGCAGTACTTC.

This sequence joins TRBV6-5 and TRBJ2-3, with D possibly TRBD1 on 6 matching bases. Germline assignment: CDR1 MNHEY and CDR2 SVGAGI. The V and J ends lost 7 bases and 6 bases respectively, with 14 bases between them. CDR3 size: 13 residues. CDR3 protein: CASTDRFSDTQYF. The CDR3 coding sequence is TGTGCCAGCACCGACAGGTTTTCGGATACGCAGTATTTT.

This CDR3 reads CASSQDGRTLGNYGYTF. CDR3 nucleotide sequence: TGCGCCAGCAGCCAAGATGGAAGGACACTAGGGAACTATGGCTACACCTTC. The J gene is TRBJ1-2, the V gene TRBV4-3; maybe TRBD1 (5 bases). With 0 bases removed from V and 2 bases from J, the gap between germline ends came to 16 bases. Germline V gene lookup returns CDR1 LGHNA and CDR2 YSLEER. The CDR3 consists of 17 residues.

The CDR3 nucleotides are TGTGCCAGCAGCCCCCAACTCGGTGGAGATACGCAGTATTTT. Translated: CASSPQLGGDTQYF. The chain employs TRBV7-2 and TRBJ2-3, with unresolved D. CDR1 is SGHTA, CDR2 FQGNSA, per germline. The CDR3 contains 14 residues. Trimming took off 5 bases at V and 5 bases at J, with 14 bases between the two ends.

The gene calls are TRBV12-3 or TRBV12-4 and TRBJ2-1; D remains unclear. The V end was cut by 6 bases, the J end by 6 bases, with 15 bases between. This CDR3 is 14 amino acids long. This chain's CDR3 is CASRRTDYCNEQFF. The CDR3 DNA follows: TGTGCCAGCAGGCGGACCGATTACTGCAATGAGCAGTTCTTC.